These 13 T cell receptor beta chains were sequenced from one sample in a study of tumor-infiltrating lymphocytes in primary liver carcinoma. Both blood RNA, taken from unsorted whole blood, and germline DNA were extracted. From 500 ng of total RNA, TCR beta-specific cDNA was reverse-transcribed using a constant-region primer. Three nested multiplex PCR rounds of slightly modified ARM-PCR generated TCR beta libraries. TRBV1-TRBV30 forward primers paired with a C-beta reverse primer drove the first two PCR rounds, 10 cycles each. In TCRdb, the multiplex PCR reads were re-called with MiXCR into one record per CDR3 protein. The profile shows around 330,000 distinct CDR3 sequences, 58% of them singletons. Sequenced material: peripheral blood. These receptors were taken from a woman in her thirties with primary liver carcinoma and hepatitis B virus infection.

Note on this clonotype: Without the conserved terminal phenylalanine or tryptophan, this CDR3 likely stems from a read error. No DNA is shown, since the ends of the CDR3 on it are uncertain; the CDR3 is the one TCRdb lists. CDR3 region: CASRPGPGVPGNTVYL. This rearrangement joins TRBV12-3 or TRBV12-4 to TRBJ1-3; the table gives TRBD1 as D, unverified against the DNA. Inclusive of both ends, the CDR3 amounts to 16 amino acids.

The V call is TRBV13, the J call TRBJ2-2; D gene uncertain. The CDR3 is made up of 11 amino acids. The V end was cut by 4 bases, the J end by 7 bases, with 4 bases between. In germline, CDR1 is PRHDT, CDR2 FYEKMQ (reference sequence). The CDR3 DNA reads as TGTGCCAGCAGCTGTAGCGGGGAGCTGTTTTTT. Encoded protein: CASSCSGELFF.

The chain links TRBV11-2 to TRBJ2-7; possible D gene TRBD2, 6 bases. V lost 1 base and J 5 bases, leaving 21 bases between the germline ends. CDR1 is SGHAT and CDR2 is FQNNGV in the germline V gene. The CDR3 is 17 amino acids. The CDR3 DNA reads as TGTGCCAGCAGCTTAGGAGTAGAGGGAGGACATTTCCACGAGCAGTACTTC. Its protein product is CASSLGVEGGHFHEQYF.

This clonotype showed up many times. The chain links TRBV6-5 to TRBJ1-2, with 8 bases identical to TRBD1. The junction had 6 bases not matched to a gene; V was cut back by 6 bases and J by 6 bases. The CDR3 spans 13 residues. Germline-derived CDR1 and CDR2 are MNHEY and SVGAGI. The DNA for the CDR3 is TGTGCCAGCAGCCTGGACAGGGCCGATGGCTACACCTTC. It encodes CASSLDRADGYTF.

About this clonotype: This may come from a read error, since a much larger clone is one base off. The chain is built from TRBV6-5 and TRBJ2-5; 8 nucleotides match TRBD2. Per the germline V gene, CDR1 is MNHEY and CDR2 is SVGAGI. With 6 bases clipped from V and 6 bases from J, the junction kept 12 bases outside the gene matches. The CDR3 extends over 15 amino acids. The CDR3 spells CASRKTSVSIKTQYF. In DNA, the CDR3 is TGTGCCAGCAGAAAGACTAGCGTCAGCATCAAGACCCAGTACTTC.

Notes on this clonotype: Because the CDR3 is missing its conserved closing phenylalanine or tryptophan, this is likely a read error. This sequence joins TRBV4-3 and TRBJ2-3; D remains ambiguous. The CDR3 length is 13 residues. Germline V gene data show CDR1 as LGHNA and CDR2 as YSLEER. In DNA, the CDR3 is TGCGCCAGTAGCCAAGAACGCACAGATACGCAGTATGTT. It is translated as CASSQERTDTQYV.

V is TRBV14 and J is TRBJ1-2; D is unclear. The CDR3 consists of 13 residues. Trimming removed 0 bases at V and 2 bases at J, with 4 bases between. The germline V gene encodes CDR1 SGHDN and CDR2 FVKESK. CDR3 in DNA: TGTGCCAGCAGCCAAGAACCCAACTATGGCTACACCTTC. Its translation is CASSQEPNYGYTF. The entire variable domain, with the rest obtained from reference TRBV14 and TRBJ1-2, is as follows: EAGVTQFPSHSVIEKGQTVTLRCDPISGHDNLYWYRRVMGKEIKFLLHFVKESKQDESGMPNNRFLAERTGGTYSTLKVQPAELEDSGVYFCASSQEPNYGYTFGSGTRLTVV.

V usage is TRBV5-1 and J usage is TRBJ2-5, with 7 bases aligning to TRBD1. With V trimmed by 4 bases and J by 5 bases, 20 bases remained unmatched. Germline-derived CDR1 and CDR2 are SGHRS and YFSETQ. The CDR3 consists of 18 residues. The CDR3 bases are TGCGCCAGCAGCCTTGGGGCCCTAATAAGGGGGCCTGAGGAGACCCAGTACTTC. Protein sequence: CASSLGALIRGPEETQYF.

The rearrangement links TRBV14 to TRBJ2-7, with D perhaps assigned TRBD1 or TRBD2 (5 bases each). Germline CDR1 reads SGHDN; CDR2 reads FVKESK. V lost 5 bases and J 10 bases, leaving 24 bases between the germline ends. The CDR3 covers 15 residues. The CDR3 protein is CASSEIPGPPGDQYF. The CDR3 bases are TGTGCCAGCAGCGAAATACCGGGACCGCCTGGCGATCAGTACTTC.

This clonotype showed up just once. Germline is not matched at one junction end, which may reflect a read error. V usage is TRBV4-3 and J usage is TRBJ2-7; no clear D. Germline CDR1 and CDR2: LGHNA and YSLEER. This CDR3 is built from 14 residues. The CDR3 reads CTSSHTALSNKQYF. The DNA of the CDR3 is TGCACCAGCAGTCACACTGCCCTTTCCAACAAGCAGTACTTC.

This clonotype showed up just once. It may be a read error: a sequence one base away is much more abundant. As the CDR3 is not closed by the conserved phenylalanine or tryptophan, this likely results from a read error. The chain carries TRBV12-3 or TRBV12-4 and TRBJ2-5; D is unclear. This CDR3 has 12 residues. V shed 7 bases and J shed 4 bases, with 10 bases lying between them. In nucleotides, the CDR3 is TGTGCCAGCACCACGGGTGGAGAGACCCAGTACTCC. It yields the protein CASTTGGETQYS.

This clonotype was observed at least ten times. The J gene is TRBJ1-1, the V gene TRBV11-1; the D is unclear. Trimming took off 5 bases at V and 8 bases at J, with 15 bases between the two ends. Germline V gene lookup returns CDR1 SGHAT and CDR2 FQDESV (reference sequence). This CDR3 has 13 amino acids. CDR3 region: CASSKKPGSEAFF. In DNA, the CDR3 is TGTGCCAGCAGCAAAAAACCGGGATCAGAAGCTTTCTTT.

Notes on this clonotype: A much larger clone differs by one base, so this may be a read error. V gene TRBV6-5 combines with J gene TRBJ1-5; possible D gene TRBD1, 5 bases. Trimming shortened V by 5 bases and J by 3 bases, and 14 bases separated the two germline ends. CDR3 length: 15 residues. From germline, CDR1 is MNHEY and CDR2 SVGAGI. CDR3 amino acids: CASSMGRAANQPQHF. The DNA for the CDR3 is TGTGCCAGCAGTATGGGACGGGCGGCCAATCAGCCCCAGCATTTT.